These 20 T cell receptor beta chains originate from one sample sequenced in a study of beta chain features in type 1 diabetes. All of the isolated RNA was reverse transcribed, so expressed TCRB transcripts were sequenced. Libraries were prepared by immunoSEQ multiplex PCR; TCRdb keeps only in-frame clonotypes and omits some of them. Of hundreds of thousands of clones listed, around 8% are singletons. Source material: central memory CD4+ T cells from blood. The receptors come from a woman younger than 35 in good health.

The V call is TRBV18, the J call TRBJ2-2, with D perhaps matching TRBD2 (6 bases). V was shortened by 2 bases and J by 2 bases, with 12 bases between the two germline ends. This CDR3 has 16 residues. Germline CDR1 KGHSH, CDR2 LQKENI. CDR3 DNA sequence: TGTGCCAGCTCACCATCCGGGACTCTTAACACCGGGGAGCTGTTTTTT. Translating gives CASSPSGTLNTGELFF.

V is TRBV19 and J is TRBJ1-5, with 7 bases fitting TRBD1. Germline V CDR1 and CDR2: LNHDA, SQIVND (reference sequence). J gave up 2 bases and V 8 bases, and 6 bases lay outside the gene matches. This CDR3 is 14 amino acids long. The CDR3 protein is CASRLGQGNQPQHF. CDR3 sequence (DNA): TGTGCCAGTCGACTAGGACAGGGCAATCAGCCCCAGCATTTT.

The chain recombines TRBV5-1 with TRBJ2-1; TRBD2 might be the D (6 bases). The germline CDR1 and CDR2 sequences are SGHRS and YFSETQ. CDR3 length: 15 residues. Deletions cut 4 bases from V and 8 bases from J, with 19 bases between. For the CDR3, the DNA is TGCGCCAGCAGCACCTCAGGGACTTCGATAGATGAGCAGTTCTTC. Translating gives CASSTSGTSIDEQFF.

This clone was seen more than once but under ten times. The chain joins TRBV7-3 to TRBJ2-2; TRBD1 matches at 9 bases. Losses at the gene ends were 6 bases for V and 5 bases for J; bases not matched to a gene: 7. The CDR3 is 15 amino acids. Germline CDR1 SGHTA, CDR2 FQGTGA. CDR3 in DNA: TGTGCCAGCAGTCACGGGGACAGGGTGACCGGGGAGCTGTTTTTT. Protein: CASSHGDRVTGELFF.

In the case of this clone: A far larger clone is off by one base, so a read error is likely. The sample has other DNA sequences that encode this CDR3 too. The chain joins TRBV6-1 to TRBJ2-7; D possibly corresponds to TRBD2 (5 bases). The CDR3 contains 13 residues. The germline V gene encodes CDR1 MNHNS and CDR2 SASEGT. Trimming took off 4 bases at V and 0 bases at J, with 7 bases between the two ends. In DNA form, the CDR3 reads TGTGCCAGCAGTGGGACTTTCTCCTACGAGCAGTACTTC. Its protein product is CASSGTFSYEQYF.

This chain's CDR3 is CASSQDFRGRGYTF. CDR3 in DNA: TGCGCCAGCAGCCAAGATTTCCGGGGAAGAGGCTACACCTTC. This chain links TRBV4-1 with TRBJ1-2, with D unclear. The length of the CDR3 is 14 residues. Trimming cost V 0 bases and J 8 bases, with 13 bases left between them. Germline-derived CDR1 and CDR2 are MGHRA and YSYEKL.

The chain has TRBV2 and TRBJ1-1; weak D call: TRBD1 (6 bases). Trimming stripped 6 bases from V and 6 bases from J, with 14 bases between. The CDR3 runs 13 residues. CDR1 is SNHLY, CDR2 FYNNEI, per germline. CDR3 DNA: TGTGCCAGCAGGAAAACAGGGAGTCCTGAAGCTTTCTTT. The encoded protein is CASRKTGSPEAFF.

A word on this clone: A read error may explain this, as a much larger clone is one base away. This chain uses TRBV5-6 with TRBJ1-2; possibly TRBD1 for D (5 bases). The germline CDR1 and CDR2 sequences are SGHDT and YYEEEE. Trimming pared 0 bases from V and 4 bases from J, leaving 7 bases between. This CDR3 has 13 amino acids. CDR3 sequence (DNA): TGTGCCAGCAGCTTGGACGGGGGCTATGGCTACACCTTC. Its protein is CASSLDGGYGYTF.

This clone was detected only a few times. V usage is TRBV11-2 and J usage is TRBJ2-5; the match to TRBD2 covers 8 bases. The DNA end is a closer match to TRBJ2-7, so the J assignment may be wrong. The CDR3 totals 17 residues. Looked up from germline, CDR1 is SGHAT and CDR2 is FQNNGV. The CDR3 DNA follows: TGTGCCAGCAGCATCCGAGAAGCGGGAGCCCTACACTACGAGCAGTACTTC. Translating gives CASSIREAGALHYEQYF.

This clone was detected only a few times. The V gene is TRBV6-5, the J gene TRBJ2-6, with a possible D match to TRBD1 (6 bases). Per germline, CDR1 MNHEY and CDR2 SVGAGI. The CDR3 totals 15 residues. V lost 6 bases, J lost 3 bases, and 12 bases lay in between. As DNA, the CDR3 is TGTGCCAGCAGCCGGCAGGGGAATGGGGCCAACGTCCTGACTTTC. Translated: CASSRQGNGANVLTF.

Turning to this clone: At one of its ends the junction is not consistent with the germline gene, which may arise from a read error. V and J are TRBV5-1 and TRBJ1-1; 10 positions match TRBD1. The germline V gene encodes CDR1 SGHRS and CDR2 YFSETQ. CDR3 length: 15 residues. The CDR3 region is CASRLGTGEGTEAFF. The CDR3 DNA reads as TGCGCCAGCCGCTTAGGGACAGGGGAGGGGACTGAAGCTTTCTTT. Filled out from reference TRBV5-1 and TRBJ1-1, the complete variable domain reads KAGVTQTPRYLIKTRGQQVTLSCSPISGHRSVSWYQQTPGQGLQFLFEYFSETQRNKGNFPGRFSGRQFSNSRSEMNVSTLELGDSALYLCASRLGTGEGTEAFFGQGTRLTVV.

This clone has at least ten counts. The chain is built from TRBV4-3 and TRBJ2-2; tentative D call: TRBD1 (6 bases). With 2 bases removed from V and 2 bases from J, the gap between germline ends came to 9 bases. CDR1 LGHNA and CDR2 YSLEER come from the germline V gene. This CDR3 has 15 residues. The CDR3 nucleotides read TGCGCCAGCAGCCAAAGACAGGCAAACACCGGGGAGCTGTTTTTT. Its protein product is CASSQRQANTGELFF.

This clone was observed a handful of times. The chain employs TRBV18 and TRBJ1-4; no firm D call. Germline V gene lookup returns CDR1 KGHSH and CDR2 LQKENI. CDR3 length: 15 residues. The V gene lost 0 bases and the J gene lost 7 bases, with 12 bases spanning the gap. Here the CDR3 reads CASSPPGPRGEKLFF. For the CDR3, the DNA is TGTGCCAGCTCACCACCAGGACCGCGAGGTGAAAAACTGTTTTTT. The full variable domain, rest sourced from reference TRBV18 and TRBJ1-4, is NAGVMQNPRHLVRRRGQEARLRCSPMKGHSHVYWYRQLPEEGLKFMVYLQKENIIDESGMPKERFSAEFPKEGPSILRIQQVVRGDSAAYFCASSPPGPRGEKLFFGSGTQLSVL.

In this sample, this clone turned up many times. The chain joins TRBV9 to TRBJ1-4; no definite D call. The CDR3 totals 15 residues. V lost 3 bases, J lost 7 bases, and 16 bases lay in between. Germline lookup yields CDR1 SGDLS and CDR2 YYNGEE. As DNA, the CDR3 is TGTGCCAGCAGCGCAGAGGGAAGCCGGAGTGAAAAACTGTTTTTT. Translation: CASSAEGSRSEKLFF.

The CDR3 bases are TGTGCTAGTGCTCCAGGGAACACCGGGGAGCTGTTTTTT. It specifies CASAPGNTGELFF. V and J are TRBV12-5 and TRBJ2-2; no definite D call. Per the germline V gene, CDR1 is LGHNT and CDR2 is FRNRAP. There are 13 residues in the CDR3. Deletions cut 7 bases from V and 1 base from J, with 7 bases between.

This clone was counted a few times. V is TRBV5-6 and J is TRBJ2-5; 15 positions agree with TRBD2. The CDR3 is 15 residues long. CDR1 is SGHDT, CDR2 YYEEEE, per germline. Unmatched junction bases numbered 5, after V lost 4 bases and J lost 7 bases. CDR3 bases: TGTGCCAGCAGCCAGGGACTAGCGGGAGGTGGGACCCAGTACTTC. Its translation: CASSQGLAGGGTQYF.

The rearrangement uses TRBV11-2 and TRBJ2-1; 10 bases map to TRBD1. The CDR3 runs to 16 residues. V shed 5 bases and J 3 bases; nucleotides not matched to a gene: 7. CDR1 is SGHAT, CDR2 FQNNGV, per germline. Written as DNA, the CDR3 is TGTGCCAGCAGCACCCGACAGGGGGCCGTCTACAATGAGCAGTTCTTC. It specifies CASSTRQGAVYNEQFF.

This clone was counted a few times. Mismatch with germline at one junction end may stem from a read error. The V gene is TRBV2, the J gene TRBJ2-2; D is ambiguous. This CDR3 has 15 amino acids. The germline CDR1 and CDR2 sequences are SNHLY and FYNNEI. The CDR3 region has the DNA TGTGCCAGCAGTGAGAATAGGGCGAACTCCGGGGAGCTGTTTTTT. Translation gives CASSENRANSGELFF.

This clone has just a few counts. This sequence joins TRBV7-9 and TRBJ2-7; 7 bases fit TRBD2. J was trimmed by 4 bases and V by 4 bases; bases with no gene match: 4. The germline V gene has CDR1 SEHNR and CDR2 FQNEAQ (reference sequence). This CDR3 spans 13 amino acids. CDR3 sequence reads: CASSYRLAYEQYF. The CDR3 bases are TGTGCCAGCAGCTACCGACTAGCTTACGAGCAGTACTTC.

The chain carries TRBV4-2 and TRBJ2-2; the D gene is possibly TRBD1 (6 bases). V gave up 4 bases and J gave up 1 base, with 10 bases separating them. The CDR3 extends over 15 amino acids. CDR1 is LGHNA and CDR2 is YNFKEQ in the germline V gene. CDR3 region: CASSPPGQNTGELFF. The CDR3 DNA follows: TGTGCCAGCAGCCCCCCGGGACAGAACACCGGGGAGCTGTTTTTT.